This passage covers 32 T cell receptor beta chains from one sample sequenced in a study of CD8+CD57+ T cells in acquired aplastic anemia. Researchers used genomic DNA as the template to profile TCR beta VDJ and CDR3. TCRdb independently ran MiXCR on the reads; one entry per CDR3 protein. The repertoire holds roughly 500,000 distinct CDR3 sequences, with less than 35% as singletons. It was patients with CD8+CD57+ cell expansion by flow cytometry who were chosen for sequencing. Source material: sorted CD4+, CD8+, or CD8+CD57+ T cells (not recorded which) from PBMCs. The receptor source for this set is a human donor with aplastic anemia.

The chain is built from TRBV13 and TRBJ2-2; 8 bases are a match to TRBD1. The CDR3 consists of 17 residues. V dropped 3 bases and J dropped 3; count of bases not matched to a gene: 9. The germline V gene has CDR1 PRHDT and CDR2 FYEKMQ (reference sequence). CDR3 amino acids: CASSFLSRTGHTGELFF. CDR3 bases: TGTGCCAGCAGCTTCCTATCTAGGACAGGGCACACCGGGGAGCTGTTTTTT. The complete variable domain, with remaining parts taken from reference TRBV13 and TRBJ2-2, reads AAGVIQSPRHLIKEKRETATLKCYPIPRHDTVYWYQQGPGQDPQFLISFYEKMQSDKGSIPDRFSAQQFSDYHSELNMSSLELGDSALYFCASSFLSRTGHTGELFFGEGSRLTVL.

This clonotype was seen more than once but under ten times. The chain joins TRBV6-2 or TRBV6-3 to TRBJ2-7; D not resolved. Trimming took off 0 bases at V and 5 bases at J, with 8 bases between the two ends. This CDR3 has 13 amino acids. CDR1 is MNHEY and CDR2 is SVGEGT in the germline V gene. The CDR3 sequence: CASSYSPGNEQYF. DNA for the CDR3: TGTGCCAGCAGTTACTCCCCTGGTAACGAGCAGTACTTC.

Here the CDR3 reads CASSFQPMDQETQYF. The CDR3 DNA is TGCGCCAGCAGCTTCCAACCGATGGACCAAGAGACCCAGTACTTC. The J gene is TRBJ2-5, the V gene TRBV5-1; D is ambiguous. V lost 2 bases, J lost 0 bases, and 11 bases lay in between. Germline-derived CDR1 and CDR2 are SGHRS and YFSETQ. The CDR3 loop spans 15 amino acids.

This chain links TRBV12-3 or TRBV12-4 with TRBJ2-4; D could derive from TRBD1 or TRBD2 (5 bases each). Trimming took off 7 bases at V and 12 bases at J, with 13 bases between the two ends. The length of the CDR3 is 11 residues. This CDR3 reads CASTEGSSQYF. Written as DNA, the CDR3 is TGTGCCAGCACCGAGGGGTCCAGTCAGTACTTC.

This clonotype was counted many times. The chain combines TRBV7-9 with TRBJ1-6; D gene ambiguous. This CDR3 comprises 15 residues. Trimming took off 1 base at V and 4 bases at J, with 8 bases between the two ends. Germline V gene sequence: CDR1 SEHNR, CDR2 FQNEAQ (reference sequence). The CDR3 DNA follows: TGTGCCAGCAGCTTAGGAACAAGATATAATTCACCCCTCCACTTT. Translation gives CASSLGTRYNSPLHF.

The CDR3 coding sequence is TGTGCCACCTACAGCGGGGGGTCCTACGAGCAGTACTTC. It is translated as CATYSGGSYEQYF. The chain employs TRBV24-1 and TRBJ2-7, with 9 bases matching TRBD2. The junction had 3 bases not matched to a gene; V was cut back by 9 bases and J by 1 base. In germline, CDR1 is KGHDR, CDR2 SFDVKD. This CDR3 comprises 13 residues.

The chain combines TRBV2 with TRBJ2-2, with 10 bases identical to TRBD1. This CDR3 is built from 16 residues. Germline loops: CDR1 SNHLY, CDR2 FYNNEI. Germline trimming cut 6 bases from V and 3 bases from J; bases unmatched to any gene: 7. CDR3: CASRDTGTGDTGELFF. CDR3 nucleotide sequence: TGTGCCAGCAGGGACACCGGGACAGGGGACACCGGGGAGCTGTTTTTT.

The rearrangement links TRBV19 to TRBJ1-3; D remains unclear. CDR1 is LNHDA, CDR2 SQIVND, per germline (reference sequence). CDR3 length: 12 residues. V was pared by 6 bases and J by 2 bases, with 5 bases between. CDR3 amino acids: CASRQPGNTIYF. Here the CDR3 DNA reads TGTGCCAGTAGACAGCCTGGAAACACCATATATTTT.

This clonotype was seen many times. This rearrangement joins TRBV5-1 to TRBJ2-7; 12 bases agree with TRBD2. Germline V gene data show CDR1 as SGHRS and CDR2 as YFSETQ. This CDR3 is 15 amino acids long. The ends lost 0 bases at V and 3 bases at J; junction bases unmatched: 1. The CDR3 here is CASSLGTSGIYEQYF. In nucleotides, the CDR3 is TGCGCCAGCAGCTTGGGGACTAGCGGGATCTACGAGCAGTACTTC.

The chain combines TRBV2 with TRBJ2-7; 8 bases are a match to TRBD2. Germline CDR1 reads SNHLY; CDR2 reads FYNNEI. The ends lost 6 bases at V and 2 bases at J; junction bases unmatched: 9. This CDR3 has 15 amino acids. CDR3 residues: CASRDTSGGTYEQYF. The DNA of the CDR3 is TGTGCCAGCAGGGATACTAGCGGAGGCACCTACGAGCAGTACTTC.

This clonotype was counted only a few times. The junction shows a germline mismatch at one end, possibly a read error. The chain employs TRBV19 and TRBJ2-1, with D possibly TRBD2 on 6 matching bases. The CDR3 covers 15 residues. The V gene's germline CDR1 is LNHDA and CDR2 SQIVND (reference sequence). The DNA for the CDR3 is TGTGTCAGTAGTATCGCGGGAAAACAAGACAATGAGCAGTTCTTC. It codes for CVSSIAGKQDNEQFF. The variable domain in full, completed from reference TRBV19 and TRBJ2-1, reads DGGITQSPKYLFRKEGQNVTLSCEQNLNHDAMYWYRQDPGQGLRLIYYSQIVNDFQKGDIAEGYSVSREKKESFPLTVTSAQKNPTAFYLCVSSIAGKQDNEQFFGPGTRLTVL.

This clonotype was recorded at least ten times. J is TRBJ2-6 and V is TRBV20-1; 9 nucleotides line up with TRBD1. J lost 0 bases, V lost 6 bases, and 3 bases had no gene match. Germline V gene lookup returns CDR1 DFQATT and CDR2 SNEGSKA (reference sequence). The CDR3 runs 15 residues. DNA for the CDR3: TGCAGTGCGCCGGACAGGGGCTCTGGGGCCAACGTCCTGACTTTC. This codes for CSAPDRGSGANVLTF.

Notes on this clonotype: One end of the junction does not line up with germline, which may come from a read error. This chain connects TRBV9 to TRBJ1-3, with D maybe TRBD1 (5 bases). Germline CDR1 reads SGDLS; CDR2 reads YYNGEE. This CDR3 has 16 residues. CDR3 sequence (DNA): TGCGCCAGCAGCCGGATCGGGGACGGTTTCGGAAACACCATATATTTT. Translation: CASSRIGDGFGNTIYF.

This clonotype has just one count. The chain links TRBV5-4 to TRBJ1-1; no reliable D call. Germline assignment: CDR1 SGHNT and CDR2 YYREEE (reference sequence). The CDR3 is made up of 17 amino acids. V lost 0 bases to trimming and J lost 1 base, with 16 bases between them. CDR3 DNA: TGTGCCAGCAGCTTGGACAGTGTGCTCAGTAAGAACACTGAAGCTTTCTTT. Protein: CASSLDSVLSKNTEAFF.

The genes are TRBV25-1 and TRBJ2-7; TRBD1 agrees at 8 bases. The CDR3 totals 13 residues. The V gene end was trimmed by 5 bases and the J gene end by 3 bases; junction bases not matched to a gene: 3. Germline V lookup: CDR1 MGHDK, CDR2 SYGVNS. CDR3 DNA: TGTGCCAGCAGTCGGACAGGGAACTACGAGCAGTACTTC. Amino acids: CASSRTGNYEQYF.

This clonotype turned up a few times. The CDR3 protein is CASSSTGEPEQFF. CDR3 nucleotides: TGTGCCAGCAGCTCCACAGGGGAACCGGAGCAGTTCTTC. The V call is TRBV11-3, the J call TRBJ2-1; TRBD1 agrees at 7 bases. V shed 4 bases and J 10 bases; nucleotides not matched to a gene: 7. The CDR3 is 13 residues long. Germline CDR1 and CDR2: SGHNT and YENEEA.

This clonotype appeared a few times. This chain joins TRBV5-6 and TRBJ1-4; D not resolved. The germline CDR1 and CDR2 sequences are SGHDT and YYEEEE. Trimming removed 4 bases from V and 0 bases from J, with 13 bases in between. This CDR3 region has 16 residues. This chain's CDR3 is CASSLRTETTNEKLFF. For the CDR3, the DNA is TGTGCCAGCAGCCTCCGGACCGAGACAACTAATGAAAAACTGTTTTTT. Complete variable domain (other parts from reference TRBV5-6 and TRBJ1-4): DAGVTQSPTHLIKTRGQQVTLRCSPKSGHDTVSWYQQALGQGPQFIFQYYEEEERQRGNFPDRFSGHQFPNYSSELNVNALLLGDSALYLCASSLRTETTNEKLFFGSGTQLSVL.

As DNA, the CDR3 is TGTGCCAGCAGTGCCGGACTAGCGCGTGACTACGAGCAGTACTTC. It yields the protein CASSAGLARDYEQYF. The chain uses TRBV2 and TRBJ2-7; 9 nucleotides align to TRBD2. CDR1 is SNHLY, CDR2 FYNNEI, per germline. V gave up 4 bases and J gave up 3 bases; unmatched junction bases: 7. This CDR3 region has 15 residues.

V is TRBV6-2 or TRBV6-3 and J is TRBJ1-1, with 10 bases identical to TRBD1. In germline, CDR1 is MNHEY, CDR2 SVGEGT. The V gene end was trimmed by 6 bases and the J gene end by 7 bases; junction bases not matched to a gene: 8. CDR3 length: 14 amino acids. The CDR3 DNA follows: TGTGCCAGCAGAGACCCGGGACAGGGGATTGAAGCTTTCTTT. It translates to CASRDPGQGIEAFF.

The chain links TRBV7-9 to TRBJ2-5; D is unresolved. The V end lost 3 bases, the J end lost 9 bases, and 14 bases lay between the germline ends. Germline V gene sequence: CDR1 SEHNR, CDR2 FQNEAQ (reference sequence). This CDR3 comprises 13 residues. CDR3 nucleotides: TGTGCCAGCAGCTTGAGTGAAGGCGCGGCCCAGTACTTC. Encoded protein: CASSLSEGAAQYF.

This clonotype was seen at least ten times. The chain recombines TRBV30 with TRBJ2-7; D remains ambiguous. The V gene's germline CDR1 is GTSNPN and CDR2 SVGIG (reference sequence). CDR3 length: 13 residues. Trimming took off 3 bases at V and 1 base at J, with 10 bases between the two ends. In nucleotides, the CDR3 is TGTGCCTGGAGGGTAGGGTGGTCCTACGAGCAGTACTTC. This gives the protein CAWRVGWSYEQYF. Full variable domain (remainder filled in from reference TRBV30 and TRBJ2-7): SQTIHQWPATLVQPVGSPLSLECTVEGTSNPNLYWYRQAAGRGLQLLFYSVGIGQISSEVPQNLSASRPQDRQFILSSKKLLLSDSGFYLCAWRVGWSYEQYFGPGTRLTVT.

Notes on this clonotype: A read error is possible here, since a much larger clone lies one base away. This chain links TRBV24-1 with TRBJ2-3; 7 bases are shared with TRBD1. This CDR3 spans 15 amino acids. Germline V gives CDR1 KGHDR, CDR2 SFDVKD. After removal of 1 base from V and 2 bases from J, the junction contained 2 bases not matched to a gene. The CDR3 loop is CATSDFRGTTDTQYF. Here the CDR3 DNA reads TGTGCCACCAGTGATTTCAGGGGGACCACAGATACGCAGTATTTT.

A few counts support this clonotype. DNA of the CDR3: TGTGCCAGCAGTTCGCAACTAGCACCCACCGGGGAGCTGTTTTTT. This codes for CASSSQLAPTGELFF. J is TRBJ2-2 and V is TRBV2; TRBD2 is a possible D gene (6 bases). The CDR3 totals 15 residues. Between the trimmed V and J ends, which lost 5 bases and 4 bases, there was a span of 14 bases. Germline-derived CDR1 and CDR2 are SNHLY and FYNNEI.

The rearrangement uses TRBV2 and TRBJ1-5; tentative D call: TRBD1 (6 bases). V dropped 7 bases and J dropped 2 bases, with 15 bases sitting between them. Germline CDR1 SNHLY, CDR2 FYNNEI. This CDR3 contains 15 residues. The chain's CDR3 is CASTSGGRGNQPQHF. DNA for the CDR3: TGTGCCAGCACCTCTGGGGGCAGGGGCAATCAGCCCCAGCATTTT.

In its sample, this clonotype was seen once. J is TRBJ2-5 and V is TRBV2, with a tentative D call TRBD2 (6 bases). Looked up from germline, CDR1 is SNHLY and CDR2 is FYNNEI. There are 10 residues in the CDR3. Trimming shortened V by 4 bases and J by 9 bases, and 6 bases separated the two germline ends. CDR3 in amino acids: CASSGGAQYF. CDR3 bases: TGTGCCAGCAGTGGGGGGGCCCAGTACTTC.

At least ten counts were recorded for this clonotype. This chain connects TRBV2 to TRBJ1-1; TRBD1 matches 7 bases. This CDR3 spans 11 amino acids. The J segment lost 8 bases and the V segment lost 7 bases, leaving 4 bases of the junction unmatched. The germline CDR1 and CDR2 sequences are SNHLY and FYNNEI. CDR3 nucleotides: TGTGCCAGCACCCGACAGGGCGAAGCTTTCTTT. Its translation is CASTRQGEAFF.

CDR3 bases: TGTGCCAGCAGTGAAACCCCAGGGCGCGACGAGCAGTACTTC. Amino acid sequence: CASSETPGRDEQYF. The chain employs TRBV2 and TRBJ2-7; D possibly corresponds to TRBD1 (5 bases). The CDR3 contains 14 residues. Trimming removed 2 bases at V and 5 bases at J, with 13 bases between. Germline CDR1 reads SNHLY; CDR2 reads FYNNEI. Filled out from reference TRBV2 and TRBJ2-7, the complete variable domain reads EPEVTQTPSHQVTQMGQEVILRCVPISNHLYFYWYRQILGQKVEFLVSFYNNEISEKSEIFDDQFSVERPDGSNFTLKIRSTKLEDSAMYFCASSETPGRDEQYFGPGTRLTVT.

This clonotype has a count of ten or more. The genes are TRBV29-1 and TRBJ1-1, with D unresolved. This CDR3 spans 12 amino acids. V was trimmed by 7 bases and J by 0 bases, leaving 9 bases between them. Germline assignment: CDR1 SQVTM and CDR2 ANQGSEA. The CDR3 DNA follows: TGCAGCGGCGGATCTTTGAACACTGAAGCTTTCTTT. It is translated as CSGGSLNTEAFF.

On this clonotype: The junction departs from the called germline gene at one end, perhaps through a read error. The J gene is TRBJ2-7, the V gene TRBV4-2, with D maybe TRBD1 (6 bases). CDR3 size: 14 residues. Germline CDR1 is LGHNA and CDR2 is YNFKEQ. The CDR3 DNA reads TGTGCCAGCAGCGAAGACAGGAGCTCCTACGAGCAGTACTTC. It is translated as CASSEDRSSYEQYF.

The chain couples TRBV20-1 to TRBJ2-2; a possible D gene is TRBD2 (5 bases). V gave up 5 bases and J gave up 0 bases, with 19 bases separating them. The germline gives CDR1 DFQATT, CDR2 SNEGSKA (reference sequence). CDR3 length: 17 amino acids. This CDR3 reads CSAGWTGRTPNTGELFF. The CDR3 DNA reads as TGCAGTGCTGGTTGGACTGGCCGAACTCCGAACACCGGGGAGCTGTTTTTT.

This clonotype was recorded many times. The chain is built from TRBV4-3 and TRBJ1-2; 8 bases map to TRBD1. The germline V gene has CDR1 LGHNA and CDR2 YSLEER. There are 13 residues in the CDR3. Trimming removed 2 bases from V and 11 bases from J; junction bases left unmatched: 7. The CDR3 DNA sequence: TGCGCCAGCAGCCAAAAACGGACAGGGAAATACACCTTC. Amino acid sequence: CASSQKRTGKYTF.

A note on this clonotype: A junction end diverges from the germline sequence, so it may reflect a read error. The rearrangement links TRBV25-1 to TRBJ2-5; D is ambiguous. The germline gives CDR1 MGHDK, CDR2 SYGVNS. There are 13 residues in the CDR3. The CDR3 nucleotides are TGCGCCAGCAGCTTCAGAGACTGGGAGACCCAGTACTTC. Protein sequence: CASSFRDWETQYF.